The rows below give T cell receptor beta chains drawn from one sample of a study of cytomegalovirus exposure and HLA in healthy donors. The method was immunoSEQ multiplex PCR; TCRdb's version includes in-frame clones alone and lacks a portion of them. The table lists some 170,000 clones, 70% to 85% of them singletons. Sequencing was performed on PBMCs. The source is a human donor in good health. The CDR3 runs from the conserved cysteine through the conserved F or W. D genes are given only for firm matches. Some rows mark clone size as missing; the rest say once, few, many or name a class of expanded clone.

J: TRBJ2-1
size: -
V: TRBV9
D: -
DNA: TGTGCCAGCAGCGTAGCTGGAGGCAATGAGCAGTTCTTC
CDR3: CASSVAGGNEQFF

J: TRBJ1-6
size: once
V: TRBV5-1
D: TRBD1
DNA: TGCGCCAGCAGCTTCTTACCGGGACAGGGGGGATCACCCCTCCACTTT
CDR3: CASSFLPGQGGSPLHF

J: TRBJ2-7
size: -
V: TRBV5-6
D: -
DNA: TGTGCCAGCAGCCGGTTCGACGAGCAGTACTTC
CDR3: CASSRFDEQYF

J: TRBJ1-1
size: -
V: TRBV4-1
D: -
DNA: TGCGCCAGCAGCCAAAGGCAGGAGGCCGTTGAAGCTTTCTTT
CDR3: CASSQRQEAVEAFF

J: TRBJ2-7
size: -
V: TRBV6-5
D: -
DNA: TGTGCCAGCAGTTACTCAGAGGGATGGGCCTACGAGCAGTACTTC
CDR3: CASSYSEGWAYEQYF

J: TRBJ1-1
size: -
V: TRBV11-2
D: -
DNA: TGTGCCAGCAGACGTCCGGGGAACACTGAAGCTTTCTTT
CDR3: CASRRPGNTEAFF

J: TRBJ1-2
size: -
V: TRBV6-5
D: -
DNA: TGTGCCAGCAGTTACTCGGAGACGGGGGATGGCTACACCTTC
CDR3: CASSYSETGDGYTF

J: TRBJ2-7
size: -
V: TRBV7-9
D: TRBD2
DNA: TGTGCCAGCAGCGGGGGGGGGTACGAGCAGTACTTC
CDR3: CASSGGGYEQYF

J: TRBJ1-2
size: few
V: TRBV19
D: -
DNA: TGTGCCAGTAGTATAGATTGGAGGGCCACCTATGGCTACACCTTC
CDR3: CASSIDWRATYGYTF

J: TRBJ1-1
size: -
V: TRBV29-1
D: -
DNA: TGCAGCGTTGAAGAGTCGCCGCACGGGACTGAAGCTTTCTTT
CDR3: CSVEESPHGTEAFF

J: TRBJ1-1
size: -
V: TRBV5-5
D: -
DNA: TGTGCCAGCAGCTTACTGACTGATAACACTGAAGCTTTCTTT
CDR3: CASSLLTDNTEAFF

J: TRBJ2-3
size: -
V: TRBV5-1
D: -
DNA: TGCGCCAGCAGCGTCGGCGGGCCTCGCACAGATACGCAGTATTTT
CDR3: CASSVGGPRTDTQYF

J: TRBJ2-7
size: -
V: TRBV13
D: -
DNA: TGTGCCAGCAGCTTCGGGAACGAGCAGTACTTC
CDR3: CASSFGNEQYF

J: TRBJ1-2
size: -
V: TRBV27
D: -
DNA: TGTGCCAGCAGTAACGGTGCCCGCAGGGGTGGATATGGCTACACCTTC
CDR3: CASSNGARRGGYGYTF

J: TRBJ1-1
size: -
V: TRBV9
D: -
DNA: TGTGCCAGCAGTGGGGTGGGGGGGAACACTGAAGCTTTCTTT
CDR3: CASSGVGGNTEAFF

J: TRBJ2-1
size: once
V: TRBV19
D: TRBD1
DNA: TGTGCCAGTAGGGGGGGGACAGGGGCAATGTACAATGAGCAGTTCTTC
CDR3: CASRGGTGAMYNEQFF

J: TRBJ2-7
size: -
V: TRBV6-1
D: TRBD2
DNA: TGTGCCAGCAGTGGGGTGTGGGCTAGCGGGGGGCTCGAGCAGTACTTC
CDR3: CASSGVWASGGLEQYF

J: TRBJ1-1
size: few
V: TRBV13
D: -
DNA: TGTGCCAGCAGCCGCCCGAGGACTGAAGCTTTCTTT
CDR3: CASSRPRTEAFF

J: TRBJ2-5
size: -
V: TRBV18
D: TRBD2
DNA: TGTGCCAGCTCACCCACCGGGGGGGGAGAGACCCAGTACTTC
CDR3: CASSPTGGGETQYF

J: TRBJ2-3
size: few
V: TRBV7-2
D: TRBD2
DNA: TGTGCCAGCAGCTATAGCGGGGGGGTGGATACGCAGTATTTT
CDR3: CASSYSGGVDTQYF

J: TRBJ2-1
size: -
V: TRBV29-1
D: TRBD2
DNA: TGCAGCGTTGAAGATCTAGCGGGGGGCGCCTACAATGAGCAGTTCTTC
CDR3: CSVEDLAGGAYNEQFF

J: TRBJ1-4
size: -
V: TRBV30
D: -
DNA: TGTGCCTGGAGTGTTGGACAGTACGAAAAACTGTTTTTT
CDR3: CAWSVGQYEKLFF

J: TRBJ2-3
size: -
V: TRBV6-5
D: -
DNA: TGTGCCAGCAGTTACCCTGCCGGGGGACGCACAGATACGCAGTATTTT
CDR3: CASSYPAGGRTDTQYF

J: TRBJ2-1
size: -
V: TRBV11-2
D: TRBD2
DNA: TGTGCCAGCAGCCAACCCCAGGGACTAGCGGGAGCTAACAATGAGCAGTTCTTC
CDR3: CASSQPQGLAGANNEQFF

J: TRBJ2-1
size: -
V: TRBV7-2
D: TRBD2
DNA: TGTGCCAGCAGCCTCGGACTAGTGGGGGGCAATGAGCAGTTCTTC
CDR3: CASSLGLVGGNEQFF

J: TRBJ1-2
size: once
V: TRBV5-4
D: TRBD1
DNA: TGTGCCGTACTGGACAGGGATGGTGGCTACACCTTC
CDR3: CAVLDRDGGYTF

J: TRBJ2-5
size: -
V: TRBV29-1
D: -
DNA: TGCAGCACCGGGACACCATCCCAAGAGACCCAGTACTTC
CDR3: CSTGTPSQETQYF

J: TRBJ1-5
size: -
V: TRBV4-1
D: -
DNA: TGCGCCAGCAGCCAACTCCCTGTGGGGGGGGCGCATAATCAGCCCCAGCATTTT
CDR3: CASSQLPVGGAHNQPQHF

J: TRBJ2-2
size: -
V: TRBV6-5
D: -
DNA: TGTGCCAGCATCTCCGAGCCGGCCGGGTCCGGGGAGCTGTTTTTT
CDR3: CASISEPAGSGELFF

J: TRBJ2-2
size: -
V: TRBV7-7
D: TRBD2
DNA: TGTGCTAGCAGCGAGGTCGGGGGGGGCAGCGGGGAGCTGTTTTTT
CDR3: CASSEVGGGSGELFF

J: TRBJ1-1
size: few
V: TRBV27
D: TRBD1
DNA: TGTGCCAGCAGCTGGACAGGAGACACTGAAGCTTTCTTT
CDR3: CASSWTGDTEAFF

J: TRBJ1-5
size: -
V: TRBV7-9
D: -
DNA: TGTGCCAGCAGCCCTCTCGGGGATCAGCCCCAGCATTTT
CDR3: CASSPLGDQPQHF

J: TRBJ1-6
size: -
V: TRBV15
D: -
DNA: TGTGCCACCAGCAGGGAGGGAACGGAGAATTCACCCCTCCACTTT
CDR3: CATSREGTENSPLHF

J: TRBJ1-5
size: -
V: TRBV6-5
D: -
DNA: TGTGCCAGCAGTGGGGCAGGGAGCAATCAGCCCCAGCATTTT
CDR3: CASSGAGSNQPQHF

J: TRBJ1-1
size: -
V: TRBV19
D: -
DNA: TGTGCCAGTAGTATCCTTGCCGGGAACACTGAAGCTTTCTTT
CDR3: CASSILAGNTEAFF

J: TRBJ1-1
size: -
V: TRBV5-1
D: TRBD1
DNA: TGCGCCAGCAGCGGACAGGGGGCAGGAACTGAAGCTTTCTTT
CDR3: CASSGQGAGTEAFF

J: TRBJ2-1
size: -
V: TRBV29-1
D: -
DNA: TGCAGCGTGGGGGGGGGCAGCAATGAGCAGTTCTTC
CDR3: CSVGGGSNEQFF

J: TRBJ1-1
size: once
V: TRBV29-1
D: -
DNA: TGCAGCGTTGAGGGGGGGATGGACACTGAAGCTTTCTTT
CDR3: CSVEGGMDTEAFF

J: TRBJ1-2
size: -
V: TRBV15
D: TRBD1
DNA: TGTGCCACCAGCGGGAGGGACAGGGGTAGGGGCTACACCTTC
CDR3: CATSGRDRGRGYTF

J: TRBJ2-5
size: -
V: TRBV7-3
D: -
DNA: TGTGCCAGCAGCTTAACGGCTAGCTTCGAGACCCAGTACTTC
CDR3: CASSLTASFETQYF

J: TRBJ2-1
size: few
V: TRBV12-5
D: -
DNA: TGTGCTAGTGCCTCGGGGGTCTGGGGTGAGCAGTTCTTC
CDR3: CASASGVWGEQFF

J: TRBJ1-4
size: -
V: TRBV5-5
D: TRBD1
DNA: TGTGCCAGCAGCTCGGACAGGGGAAAACTGTTTTTT
CDR3: CASSSDRGKLFF

J: TRBJ1-2
size: -
V: TRBV5-4
D: -
DNA: TGTGCCAGCAGCTTGGTTCAGGACTATGGCTACACCTTC
CDR3: CASSLVQDYGYTF

J: TRBJ1-5
size: -
V: TRBV6-5
D: -
DNA: TGTGCCAGCAGTTACTCAGTTGGCTCGCAGCCCCAGCATTTT
CDR3: CASSYSVGSQPQHF

J: TRBJ2-7
size: -
V: TRBV10-3
D: TRBD1
DNA: TGTGCCATCAGTGATCGGTCAGGGGGACACGAGCAGTACTTC
CDR3: CAISDRSGGHEQYF

J: TRBJ1-3
size: -
V: TRBV9
D: TRBD1
DNA: TGTGCCAGCAGCGTAAGACAGGGTAATGCTGGAAACACCATATATTTT
CDR3: CASSVRQGNAGNTIYF

J: TRBJ1-1
size: -
V: TRBV5-6
D: -
DNA: TGTGCCAGCAGCTTGGCCCCCATGGAAGCTTTCTTT
CDR3: CASSLAPMEAFF

J: TRBJ2-7
size: once
V: TRBV5-1
D: TRBD2
DNA: TGCGCCAGCAGCTTGACCATTCCGGGGGGACGAGAGCAGTACTTC
CDR3: CASSLTIPGGREQYF

J: TRBJ1-5
size: -
V: TRBV4-2
D: -
DNA: TGTGCCAGCAGCCAAGATGGGGCCGGGTATAGCAATCAGCCCCAGCATTTT
CDR3: CASSQDGAGYSNQPQHF

J: TRBJ1-5
size: few
V: TRBV2
D: -
DNA: TGTGCCAGCGCCACAGGGCACAATCAGCCCCAGCATTTT
CDR3: CASATGHNQPQHF

J: TRBJ1-5
size: -
V: TRBV9
D: TRBD1
DNA: TGTGCCAGCAGCGTCGGGACAGGGGGTTATAGCAATCAGCCCCAGCATTTT
CDR3: CASSVGTGGYSNQPQHF

J: TRBJ1-5
size: once
V: TRBV7-9
D: TRBD1
DNA: TGTGCCAGCAGCTCCCGGGGACAGGGACAGCCCCAGCATTTT
CDR3: CASSSRGQGQPQHF

J: TRBJ1-2
size: few
V: TRBV7-7
D: TRBD1
DNA: TGTGCTATCGGGACAGGACACGGCTACACCTTC
CDR3: CAIGTGHGYTF